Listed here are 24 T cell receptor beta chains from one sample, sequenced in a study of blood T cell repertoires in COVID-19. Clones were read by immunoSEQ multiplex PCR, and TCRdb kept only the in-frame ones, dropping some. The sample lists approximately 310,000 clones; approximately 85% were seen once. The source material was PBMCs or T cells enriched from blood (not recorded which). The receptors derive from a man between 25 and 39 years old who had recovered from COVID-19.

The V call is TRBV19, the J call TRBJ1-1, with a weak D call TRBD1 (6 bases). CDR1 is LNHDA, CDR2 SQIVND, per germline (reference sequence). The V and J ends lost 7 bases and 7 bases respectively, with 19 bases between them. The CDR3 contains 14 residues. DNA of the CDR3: TGTGCCAGTATCCAGGGTACAGGGATTGATGAAGCTTTCTTT. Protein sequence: CASIQGTGIDEAFF.

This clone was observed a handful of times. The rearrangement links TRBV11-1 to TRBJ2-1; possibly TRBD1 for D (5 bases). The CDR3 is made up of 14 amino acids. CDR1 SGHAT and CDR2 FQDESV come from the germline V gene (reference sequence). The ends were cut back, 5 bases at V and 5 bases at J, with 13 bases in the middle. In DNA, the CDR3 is TGTGCCAGCAGCGCAGGTGACAGAGACAATGAGCAGTTCTTC. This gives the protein CASSAGDRDNEQFF.

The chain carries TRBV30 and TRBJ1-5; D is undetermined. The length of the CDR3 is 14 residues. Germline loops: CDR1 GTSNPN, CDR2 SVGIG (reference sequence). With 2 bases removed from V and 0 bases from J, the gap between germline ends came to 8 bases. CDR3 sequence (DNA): TGTGCCTGGAGTAGAACAGATAGCAATCAGCCCCAGCATTTT. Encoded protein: CAWSRTDSNQPQHF.

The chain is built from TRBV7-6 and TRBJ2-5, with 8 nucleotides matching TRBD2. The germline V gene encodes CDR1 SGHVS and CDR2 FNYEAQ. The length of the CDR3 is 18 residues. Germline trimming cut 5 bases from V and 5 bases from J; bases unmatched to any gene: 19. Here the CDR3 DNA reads TGTGCCAGCAGCCCACGGGGGGCCTTCCAGAAGCGGGGGGAGACCCAGTACTTC. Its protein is CASSPRGAFQKRGETQYF.

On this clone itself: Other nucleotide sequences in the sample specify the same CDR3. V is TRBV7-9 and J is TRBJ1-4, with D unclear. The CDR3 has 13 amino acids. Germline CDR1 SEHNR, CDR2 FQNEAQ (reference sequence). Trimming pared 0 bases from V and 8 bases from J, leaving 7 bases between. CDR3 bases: TGTGCCAGCAGCTTAGCGGGAGGGGAAAAACTGTTTTTT. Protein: CASSLAGGEKLFF.

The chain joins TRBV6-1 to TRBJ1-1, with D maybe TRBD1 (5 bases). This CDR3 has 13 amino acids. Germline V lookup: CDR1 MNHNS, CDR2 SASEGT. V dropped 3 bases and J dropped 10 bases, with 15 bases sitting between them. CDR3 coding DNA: TGTGCCAGCAGTGAGTCCGGGGGGAATACAGCTTTCTTT. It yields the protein CASSESGGNTAFF.

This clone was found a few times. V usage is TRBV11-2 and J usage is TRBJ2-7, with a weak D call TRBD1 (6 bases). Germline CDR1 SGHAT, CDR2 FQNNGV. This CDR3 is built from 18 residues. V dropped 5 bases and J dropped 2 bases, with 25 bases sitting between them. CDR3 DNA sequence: TGTGCCAGCAGCGATCCCTACGTTTTTTTGGACAGCACCTACGAGCAGTACTTC. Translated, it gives CASSDPYVFLDSTYEQYF.

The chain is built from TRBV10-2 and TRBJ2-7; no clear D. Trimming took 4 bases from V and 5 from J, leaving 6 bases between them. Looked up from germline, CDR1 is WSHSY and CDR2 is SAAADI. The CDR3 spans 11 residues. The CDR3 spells CASSVVDEQYF. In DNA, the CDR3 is TGCGCCAGCAGTGTTGTCGACGAGCAGTACTTC.

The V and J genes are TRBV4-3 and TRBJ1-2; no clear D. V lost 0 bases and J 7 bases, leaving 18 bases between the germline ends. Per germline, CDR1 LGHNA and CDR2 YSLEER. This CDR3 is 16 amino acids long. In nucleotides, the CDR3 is TGCGCCAGCAGCCAAGATGGGATACGCGGGGAACTTGGCTACACCTTC. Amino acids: CASSQDGIRGELGYTF.

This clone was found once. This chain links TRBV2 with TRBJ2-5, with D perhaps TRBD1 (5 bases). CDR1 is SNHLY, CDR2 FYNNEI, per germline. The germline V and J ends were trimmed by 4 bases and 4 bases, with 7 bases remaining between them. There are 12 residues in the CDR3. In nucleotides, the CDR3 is TGTGCCAGCAGTGGTCAGGGAGAGACCCAGTACTTC. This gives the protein CASSGQGETQYF.

The CDR3 sequence: CASSQDGLTNTEAFF. The DNA of the CDR3 is TGTGCCAGCAGCCAAGATGGTCTAACGAACACTGAAGCTTTCTTT. The gene calls are TRBV4-2 and TRBJ1-1; D is unresolved. Trimming left V 0 bases short and J 1 base short, with 9 bases between. From germline, CDR1 is LGHNA and CDR2 YNFKEQ. There are 15 residues in the CDR3.

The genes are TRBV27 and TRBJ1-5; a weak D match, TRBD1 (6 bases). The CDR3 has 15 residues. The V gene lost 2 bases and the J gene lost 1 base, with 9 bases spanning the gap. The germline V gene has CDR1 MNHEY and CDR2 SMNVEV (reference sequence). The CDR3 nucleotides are TGTGCCAGCAGTTTAGGGGGGGCCAGCAATCAGCCCCAGCATTTT. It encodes CASSLGGASNQPQHF.

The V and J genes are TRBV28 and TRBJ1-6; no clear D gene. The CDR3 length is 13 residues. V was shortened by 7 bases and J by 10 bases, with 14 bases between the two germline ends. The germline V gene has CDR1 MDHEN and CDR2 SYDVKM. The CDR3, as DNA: TGTGCCAGCATGGGGTCGGCGGGCTCACCCCTCCACTTT. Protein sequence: CASMGSAGSPLHF. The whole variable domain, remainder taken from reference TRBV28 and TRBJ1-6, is DVKVTQSSRYLVKRTGEKVFLECVQDMDHENMFWYRQDPGLGLRLIYFSYDVKMKEKGDIPEGYSVSREKKERFSLILESASTNQTSMYLCASMGSAGSPLHFGNGTRLTVT.

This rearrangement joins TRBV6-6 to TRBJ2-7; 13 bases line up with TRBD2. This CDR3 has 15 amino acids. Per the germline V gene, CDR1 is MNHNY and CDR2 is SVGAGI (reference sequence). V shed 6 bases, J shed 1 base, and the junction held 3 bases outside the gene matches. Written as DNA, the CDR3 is TGTGCCAGCAGGCAGACTAGCGGGGGGTCCTACGAGCAGTACTTC. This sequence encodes CASRQTSGGSYEQYF.

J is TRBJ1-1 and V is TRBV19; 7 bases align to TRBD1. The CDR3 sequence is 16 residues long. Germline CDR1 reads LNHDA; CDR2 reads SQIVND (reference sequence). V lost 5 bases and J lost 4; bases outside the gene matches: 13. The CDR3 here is CASSSQGGAGVTEAFF. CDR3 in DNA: TGTGCCAGTAGTTCTCAAGGGGGCGCTGGGGTCACTGAAGCTTTCTTT.

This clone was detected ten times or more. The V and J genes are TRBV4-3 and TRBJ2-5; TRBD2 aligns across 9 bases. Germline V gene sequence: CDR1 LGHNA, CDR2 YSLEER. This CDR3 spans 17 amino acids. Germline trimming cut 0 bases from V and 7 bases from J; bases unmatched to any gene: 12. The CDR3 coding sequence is TGCGCCAGCAGCCAAGAGATGCTGGTAGCGGGGGCCGGGACCCAGTACTTC. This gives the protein CASSQEMLVAGAGTQYF.

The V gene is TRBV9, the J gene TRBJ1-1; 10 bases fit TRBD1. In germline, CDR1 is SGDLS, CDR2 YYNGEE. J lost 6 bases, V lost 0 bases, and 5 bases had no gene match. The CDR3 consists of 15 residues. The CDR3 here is CASSVEGQGSSEAFF. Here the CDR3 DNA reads TGTGCCAGCAGCGTAGAGGGACAGGGGTCCTCTGAAGCTTTCTTT.

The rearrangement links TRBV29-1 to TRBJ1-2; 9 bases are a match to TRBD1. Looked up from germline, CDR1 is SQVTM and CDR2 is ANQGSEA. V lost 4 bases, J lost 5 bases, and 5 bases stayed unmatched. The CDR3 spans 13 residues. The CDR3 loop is CSVAPDRGYGYTF. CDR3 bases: TGCAGCGTTGCTCCGGACAGGGGATATGGCTACACCTTC.

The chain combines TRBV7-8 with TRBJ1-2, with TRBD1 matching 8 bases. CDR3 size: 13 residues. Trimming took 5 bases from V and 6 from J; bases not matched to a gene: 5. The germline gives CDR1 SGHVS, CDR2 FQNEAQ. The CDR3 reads CASSLGTGNGYTF. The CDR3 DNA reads TGTGCCAGCAGCCTAGGGACAGGAAATGGCTACACCTTC.

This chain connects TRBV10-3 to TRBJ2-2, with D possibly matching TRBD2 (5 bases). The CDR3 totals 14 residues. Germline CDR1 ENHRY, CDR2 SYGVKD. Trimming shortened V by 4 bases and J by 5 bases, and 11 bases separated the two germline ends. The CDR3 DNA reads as TGTGCCATCAGTGTTAACCGGGATACCGGGGAGCTGTTTTTT. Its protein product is CAISVNRDTGELFF.

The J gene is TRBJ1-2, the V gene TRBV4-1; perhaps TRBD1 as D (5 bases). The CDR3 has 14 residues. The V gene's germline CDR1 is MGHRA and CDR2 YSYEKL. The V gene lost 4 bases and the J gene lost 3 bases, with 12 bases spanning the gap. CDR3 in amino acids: CASSLTTVDYGYTF. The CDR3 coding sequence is TGCGCCAGCAGCCTCACGACAGTCGACTATGGCTACACCTTC.

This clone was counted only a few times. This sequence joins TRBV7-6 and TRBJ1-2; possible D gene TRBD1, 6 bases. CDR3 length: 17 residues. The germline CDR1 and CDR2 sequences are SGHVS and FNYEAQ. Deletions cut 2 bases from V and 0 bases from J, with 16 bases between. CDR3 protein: CASSLLLGAVSNYGYTF. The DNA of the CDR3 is TGTGCCAGCAGCTTACTATTGGGGGCAGTGTCTAACTATGGCTACACCTTC.

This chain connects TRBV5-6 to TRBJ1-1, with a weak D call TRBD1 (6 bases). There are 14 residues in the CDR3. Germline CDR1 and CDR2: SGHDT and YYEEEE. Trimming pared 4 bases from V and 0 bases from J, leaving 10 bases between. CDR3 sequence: CASSLQGMNTEAFF. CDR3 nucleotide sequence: TGTGCCAGCAGCCTACAGGGAATGAACACTGAAGCTTTCTTT. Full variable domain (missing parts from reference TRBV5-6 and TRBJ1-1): DAGVTQSPTHLIKTRGQQVTLRCSPKSGHDTVSWYQQALGQGPQFIFQYYEEEERQRGNFPDRFSGHQFPNYSSELNVNALLLGDSALYLCASSLQGMNTEAFFGQGTRLTVV.

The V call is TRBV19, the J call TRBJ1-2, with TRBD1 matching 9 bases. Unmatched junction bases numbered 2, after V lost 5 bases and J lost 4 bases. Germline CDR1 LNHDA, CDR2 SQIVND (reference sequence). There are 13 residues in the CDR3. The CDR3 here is CASSGQGFYGYTF. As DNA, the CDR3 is TGTGCCAGTAGTGGACAGGGGTTCTATGGCTACACCTTC.